The T cell receptor (beta chain) under discussion was sequenced for a study of T cell repertoires in cytomegalovirus infection. Study overall: Matching HLA type and CMV infection were both indicated by public TCR beta signatures.

Whole-study results and caveats: Cumulative public TCR beta family frequency identified CMV carriers with the relevant HLA. The ex vivo response was dominated by HLA-C-restricted CMV-specific TCR beta clonotypes.

From the reads, TCRdb called clonotypes with MiXCR, one entry per CDR3 protein. The data contain approximately 630,000 distinct CDR3 sequences, more than 20% of them singletons. This clonotype has ten or more counts. The target antigen is unknown. The clonotype comes from a human donor in good health (CMV status not recorded). Some clones in this sample may be carry-over from other donors' samples. Sequencing was done on a sample of CD8+ T cells from PBMCs.

In DNA, the CDR3 is TGCAGCGTTGGGAGGGACGCCACTGAAGCTTTCTTT. Translated, it gives CSVGRDATEAFF. The chain joins TRBV29-1 to TRBJ1-1; maybe TRBD1 (5 bases). The germline gives CDR1 SQVTM, CDR2 ANQGSEA. Trimming shortened V by 4 bases and J by 4 bases, and 10 bases separated the two germline ends. There are 12 residues in the CDR3.